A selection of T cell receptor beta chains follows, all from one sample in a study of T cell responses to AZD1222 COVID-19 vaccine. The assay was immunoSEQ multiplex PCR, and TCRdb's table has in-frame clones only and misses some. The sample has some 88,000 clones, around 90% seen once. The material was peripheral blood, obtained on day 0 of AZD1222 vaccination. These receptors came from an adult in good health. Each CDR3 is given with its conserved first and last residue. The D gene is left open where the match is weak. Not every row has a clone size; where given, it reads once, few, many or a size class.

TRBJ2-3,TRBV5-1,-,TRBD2,CASSPLAGGPTDTQYF,TGCGCCAGCAGTCCCCTAGCGGGAGGGCCCACAGATACGCAGTATTTT
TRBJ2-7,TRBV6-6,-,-,CATLQESSYEQCF,TGTGCCACGCTACAGGAGTCTTCCTACGAGCAGTGCTTC
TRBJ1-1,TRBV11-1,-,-,CASSLRSNTEAFF,TGTGCCAGCAGCTTACGGTCGAACACTGAAGCTTTCTTT
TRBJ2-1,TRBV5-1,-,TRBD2,CASSPGLAGWVSYNEQFF,TGCGCCAGCAGCCCGGGACTAGCGGGTTGGGTCTCCTACAATGAGCAGTTCTTC
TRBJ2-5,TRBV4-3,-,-,CASSQMGSETQYF,TGCGCCAGCAGCCAAATGGGATCGGAGACCCAGTACTTC
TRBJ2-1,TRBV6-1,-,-,CASSEEAGSNNEQFF,TGTGCCAGCAGTGAAGAGGCAGGGAGTAATAATGAGCAGTTCTTC
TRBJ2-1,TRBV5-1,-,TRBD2,CASSFLLAGGVNEQFF,TGCGCCAGCAGTTTCTTACTAGCGGGAGGTGTAAATGAGCAGTTCTTC
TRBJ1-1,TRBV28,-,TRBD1,CASSLRTGAAFF,TGTGCCAGCAGTCTACGAACAGGGGCCGCTTTCTTT
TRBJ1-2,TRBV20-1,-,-,CSASSKGPRGDYGYTF,TGCAGTGCTAGTTCAAAGGGACCCAGGGGCGACTATGGCTACACCTTC
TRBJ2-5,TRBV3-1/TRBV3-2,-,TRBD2,CASSQGALGLAGDGETQYF,TGTGCCAGCAGCCAAGGGGCTTTAGGACTAGCGGGAGATGGAGAGACCCAGTACTTC
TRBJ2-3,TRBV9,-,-,CAINLLFSRGDTQYF,TGTGCCATCAACCTCCTTTTTTCCCGTGGGGATACGCAGTATTTT
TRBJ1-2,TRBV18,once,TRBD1,CASSSTQGAGAGYTF,TGTGCCAGCTCATCAACACAGGGGGCAGGAGCTGGCTACACCTTC
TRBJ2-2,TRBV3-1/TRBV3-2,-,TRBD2,CASSQDPTSGSLTGELFF,TGTGCCAGCAGCCAAGATCCTACTAGCGGGAGTTTGACCGGGGAGCTGTTTTTT
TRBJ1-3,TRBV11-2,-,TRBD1,CASRGTGDGNTIYF,TGTGCCAGCAGGGGGACAGGGGATGGAAACACCATATATTTT
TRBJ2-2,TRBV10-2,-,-,CASNEKYTGELFF,TGCGCCAGCAATGAAAAGTACACCGGGGAGCTGTTTTTT
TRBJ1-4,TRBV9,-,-,CASSPSQGRGEKLFF,TGTGCCAGCAGCCCTTCACAGGGAAGGGGTGAAAAACTGTTTTTT
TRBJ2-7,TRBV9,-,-,CASSVSSGPPRYEQYF,TGTGCCAGCAGCGTGTCTTCGGGACCCCCTCGGTACGAGCAGTACTTC
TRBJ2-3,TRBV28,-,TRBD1,CASSLSGGQGGTDTQYF,TGTGCCAGCAGTTTATCGGGGGGACAGGGAGGCACAGATACGCAGTATTTT
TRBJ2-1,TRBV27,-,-,CASSYFPDSYNEQFF,TGTGCCAGCAGTTACTTCCCGGACTCCTACAATGAGCAGTTCTTC
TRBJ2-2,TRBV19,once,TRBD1,CASRPGQGGTGELFF,TGTGCCAGTAGGCCGGGACAGGGTGGCACCGGGGAGCTGTTTTTT
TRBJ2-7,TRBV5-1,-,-,CASSLLGRAYEQYF,TGCGCCAGCAGCTTGCTTGGTAGGGCCTACGAGCAGTACTTC
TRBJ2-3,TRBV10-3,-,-,CAIRAGQYTDTQYF,TGTGCCATCAGAGCCGGACAGTACACAGATACGCAGTATTTT
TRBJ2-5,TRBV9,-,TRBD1,CASSPTGGARAETQYF,TGTGCCAGCAGCCCTACAGGGGGAGCGAGGGCAGAGACCCAGTACTTC
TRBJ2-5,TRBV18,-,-,CASRGTDEETQYF,TGTGCCAGCCGCGGGACAGATGAAGAGACCCAGTACTTC
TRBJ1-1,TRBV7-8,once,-,CASSVTHRDTEAFF,TGTGCCAGCAGCGTGACTCACAGGGACACTGAAGCTTTCTTT
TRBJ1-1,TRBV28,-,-,CASRPRRETEAFF,TGTGCCAGCCGGCCCCGGAGGGAGACTGAAGCTTTCTTT
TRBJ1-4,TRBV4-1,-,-,CASSSTGRNEKLFF,TGCGCCAGCAGCTCGACAGGCAGGAATGAAAAACTGTTTTTT
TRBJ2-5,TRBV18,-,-,CASSPPGVQETQYF,TGTGCCAGCTCACCACCAGGGGTACAAGAGACCCAGTACTTC
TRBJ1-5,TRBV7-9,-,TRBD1,CASSFGTGANQPQHF,TGTGCCAGCAGCTTCGGGACAGGGGCGAATCAGCCCCAGCATTTT
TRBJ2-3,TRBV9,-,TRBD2,CASSVSPEAGDIDTQYF,TGTGCCAGCAGCGTATCCCCCGAAGCGGGAGATATAGATACGCAGTATTTT
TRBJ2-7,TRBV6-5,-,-,CASSRSGSSYEQYF,TGTGCCAGCAGTCGAAGCGGGTCCTCCTACGAGCAGTACTTC
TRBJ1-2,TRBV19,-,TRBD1,CASSPSGQLNYGYTF,TGTGCCAGTAGCCCCTCGGGACAGCTAAACTATGGCTACACCTTC